A single sample gave rise to the 24 T cell receptor beta chains below, sequenced in a study of shared clonotypes between healthy human individuals. Sequenced by immunoSEQ multiplex PCR; TCRdb stores in-frame clones only, minus some. The repertoire consists of over 850,000 clones, with 70% to 80% occurring once and the leading ten covering around 0.61%. The material sequenced was memory CD4+ T cells from PBMCs. Subset given: CD45RA-negative fraction. The receptor source for this set is a man aged 18 to 29 in good health. Some clones in this sample may be carry-over from other donors' samples.

This clone came up once. This chain uses TRBV2 with TRBJ2-3; D may be TRBD1 or TRBD2 (6 bases each). The CDR3 consists of 15 residues. V was cut by 3 bases and J by 2 bases, with 12 bases left in between. Germline CDR1 reads SNHLY; CDR2 reads FYNNEI. CDR3 in amino acids: CASSERPGATDTQYF. CDR3 bases: TGTGCCAGCAGTGAGAGACCGGGGGCCACAGATACGCAGTATTTT.

The table lists this clone with a few counts. V and J are TRBV29-1 and TRBJ1-3; D uncertain. CDR1 SQVTM and CDR2 ANQGSEA come from the germline V gene. V was shortened by 4 bases and J by 0 bases, with 10 bases between the two germline ends. There are 14 residues in the CDR3. This chain's CDR3 is CSVVPLDSGNTIYF. The CDR3 bases are TGCAGCGTTGTCCCACTCGACTCTGGAAACACCATATATTTT.

Concerning this clone: This specimen includes other DNA sequences encoding the same CDR3. V and J are TRBV15 and TRBJ2-3; D is undetermined. Trimming removed 1 base at V and 6 bases at J, with 5 bases between. The length of the CDR3 is 12 residues. The V gene's germline CDR1 is LNHNV and CDR2 YYDKDF (reference sequence). Here the CDR3 reads CATSRVEDTQYF. CDR3 sequence (DNA): TGTGCCACCAGCAGAGTGGAGGATACGCAGTATTTT.

The genes are TRBV6-1 and TRBJ1-3, with D hard to call. V lost 3 bases and J lost 2, with 11 bases in between. This CDR3 region has 15 residues. Germline CDR1 is MNHNS and CDR2 is SASEGT. The DNA of the CDR3 is TGTGCCAGCAGTGAGCGGCCGTCCACTGGAAACACCATATATTTT. Amino acid sequence: CASSERPSTGNTIYF.

The J gene is TRBJ2-1, the V gene TRBV11-3; D ambiguous. This CDR3 is 16 amino acids long. The V end lost 5 bases, the J end lost 8 bases, and 22 bases lay between the germline ends. Germline CDR1 is SGHNT and CDR2 is YENEEA. For the CDR3, the DNA is TGTGCCAGCAGCCCATCTTATACCACCGCCGCCCATGAGCAGTTCTTC. This gives the protein CASSPSYTTAAHEQFF.

The chain combines TRBV7-2 with TRBJ2-3; no reliable D call. Germline lookup yields CDR1 SGHTA and CDR2 FQGNSA. This CDR3 region has 14 residues. With 2 bases removed from V and 1 base from J, the gap between germline ends came to 7 bases. The CDR3 region has the DNA TGTGCCAGCAGCTTACGGGCCCGCACAGATACGCAGTATTTT. This gives the protein CASSLRARTDTQYF.

This clone was seen a single time. One end of the junction varies from germline; a read error may be responsible. V is TRBV7-9 and J is TRBJ1-1, with a tentative D call TRBD1 (5 bases). Germline V CDR1 and CDR2: SEHNR, FQNEAQ (reference sequence). The CDR3 sequence is 12 residues long. This chain's CDR3 is CASSLRGTEVFF. The CDR3 region has the DNA TGTGCCAGCAGCCTAAGGGGAACTGAAGTTTTCTTT.

In the case of this clone: Since a far larger clone is one base different, this is likely a read error. This chain uses TRBV30 with TRBJ2-1; a weak D match, TRBD1 (6 bases). The CDR3 extends over 14 amino acids. Germline values: CDR1 GTSNPN, CDR2 SVGIG (reference sequence). The CDR3 DNA is TGTGCCTGGAGTGTTCAGGGGATTCGGAATGTGCAGTTCTTC. This translates into CAWSVQGIRNVQFF.

The chain carries TRBV19 and TRBJ1-2; unclear D gene. The CDR3 contains 12 residues. Germline V lookup: CDR1 LNHDA, CDR2 SQIVND (reference sequence). V lost 9 bases to trimming and J lost 3 bases, with 11 bases between them. CDR3 sequence (DNA): TGTGCCAGCTCAGTTAATGACTATGGCTACACCTTC. It codes for CASSVNDYGYTF.

This clone was seen more than once but under ten times. CDR3 amino acids: CASAPARGLSGNTIYF. In DNA form, the CDR3 reads TGTGCCAGCGCCCCCGCCCGGGGGCTTTCTGGAAACACCATATATTTT. The genes are TRBV9 and TRBJ1-3, with a possible D match to TRBD1 (6 bases). CDR3 length: 16 amino acids. Germline CDR1 is SGDLS and CDR2 is YYNGEE. V shed 7 bases and J shed 1 base, with 18 bases lying between them.

The chain joins TRBV7-2 to TRBJ2-2; 9 bases line up with TRBD2. This CDR3 contains 16 residues. The germline V gene has CDR1 SGHTA and CDR2 FQGNSA. J gave up 3 bases and V 5 bases, and 7 bases lay outside the gene matches. CDR3 in amino acids: CASSQATSGYTGELFF. The CDR3 DNA sequence: TGTGCCAGCAGCCAGGCGACTAGCGGATACACCGGGGAGCTGTTTTTT. The full variable domain, its missing parts supplied by reference TRBV7-2 and TRBJ2-2, is GAGVSQSPSNKVTEKGKDVELRCDPISGHTALYWYRQSLGQGLEFLIYFQGNSAPDKSGLPSDRFSAERTGGSVSTLTIQRTQQEDSAVYLCASSQATSGYTGELFFGEGSRLTVL.

Comments on this clone: A much more abundant neighbour one base away suggests this may be a read error. This chain links TRBV29-1 with TRBJ1-4; D uncertain. The CDR3 is 11 amino acids. The V end was cut by 4 bases, the J end by 5 bases, with 5 bases between. From germline, CDR1 is SQVTM and CDR2 ANQGSEA. CDR3 in amino acids: CSVASNEKLFF. The CDR3 nucleotides read TGCAGCGTTGCTTCCAATGAAAAACTGTTTTTT.

The rearrangement links TRBV28 to TRBJ2-7; the D gene is possibly TRBD2 (7 bases). The germline CDR1 and CDR2 sequences are MDHEN and SYDVKM. V lost 5 bases and J 2 bases, leaving 13 bases between the germline ends. The length of the CDR3 is 14 residues. The CDR3 here is CASSKGGITYEQYF. The CDR3 DNA sequence: TGTGCCAGCAGTAAGGGGGGGATCACCTACGAGCAGTACTTC.

The rearrangement joins TRBV28 to TRBJ2-7, with TRBD1 matching 7 bases. The CDR3 sequence is 15 residues long. Germline loops: CDR1 MDHEN, CDR2 SYDVKM. Trimming removed 4 bases from V and 4 bases from J; junction bases left unmatched: 10. The CDR3 DNA follows: TGTGCCAGCAGTTCAACGGCAGGGACAGCATACGAGCAGTACTTC. Its translation is CASSSTAGTAYEQYF. Using reference TRBV28 and TRBJ2-7 for the parts outside the CDR3, the full variable domain is DVKVTQSSRYLVKRTGEKVFLECVQDMDHENMFWYRQDPGLGLRLIYFSYDVKMKEKGDIPEGYSVSREKKERFSLILESASTNQTSMYLCASSSTAGTAYEQYFGPGTRLTVT.

In its sample, this clone was seen once. This chain's CDR3 is CASSLAADRVQYF. CDR3 nucleotide sequence: TGCGCCAGCAGCTTGGCGGCCGATAGGGTGCAGTACTTC. The V and J genes are TRBV5-1 and TRBJ2-7; D gene ambiguous. The CDR3 covers 13 residues. Trimming stripped 0 bases from V and 9 bases from J, with 13 bases between. The germline V gene encodes CDR1 SGHRS and CDR2 YFSETQ.

The chain employs TRBV5-1 and TRBJ1-5; 8 nucleotides match TRBD1. Per germline, CDR1 SGHRS and CDR2 YFSETQ. Unmatched junction bases numbered 6, after V lost 4 bases and J lost 6 bases. This CDR3 region has 14 residues. CDR3 region: CASSATGGSQPQHF. DNA for the CDR3: TGCGCCAGCAGCGCTACAGGGGGGAGTCAGCCCCAGCATTTT. Full variable domain (missing parts from reference TRBV5-1 and TRBJ1-5): KAGVTQTPRYLIKTRGQQVTLSCSPISGHRSVSWYQQTPGQGLQFLFEYFSETQRNKGNFPGRFSGRQFSNSRSEMNVSTLELGDSALYLCASSATGGSQPQHFGDGTRLSIL.

In its sample, this clone was seen once. This likely came from a read error, as a far larger clone is one base away. The chain links TRBV5-4 to TRBJ2-5, with 10 bases aligning to TRBD1. This CDR3 has 14 amino acids. The trim removed 4 bases at V and 4 bases at J, leaving 4 bases unmatched. The germline gives CDR1 SGHNT, CDR2 YYREEE (reference sequence). The CDR3: CASSPDRGRETQYF. The CDR3 DNA sequence: TGTGCCAGCAGCCCTGACAGGGGGCGAGAGACCCAGTACTTC.

This rearrangement joins TRBV7-2 to TRBJ2-1; a possible D gene is TRBD2 (6 bases). Per the germline V gene, CDR1 is SGHTA and CDR2 is FQGNSA. V lost 3 bases and J lost 4, with 13 bases in between. The CDR3 runs to 15 residues. The CDR3 DNA reads TGTGCCAGCAGCTTCGTTAGCGGTGCTTACAATGAGCAGTTCTTC. Its translation: CASSFVSGAYNEQFF. Together with reference TRBV7-2 and TRBJ2-1, the CDR3 gives the full variable domain: GAGVSQSPSNKVTEKGKDVELRCDPISGHTALYWYRQSLGQGLEFLIYFQGNSAPDKSGLPSDRFSAERTGGSVSTLTIQRTQQEDSAVYLCASSFVSGAYNEQFFGPGTRLTVL.

The rearrangement links TRBV7-2 to TRBJ2-7; TRBD1 aligns across 8 bases. The CDR3 runs to 15 residues. With 5 bases clipped from V and 4 bases from J, the junction kept 10 bases outside the gene matches. Per the germline V gene, CDR1 is SGHTA and CDR2 is FQGNSA. CDR3: CASSPMQGALYEQYF. Here the CDR3 DNA reads TGTGCCAGCAGCCCCATGCAGGGGGCTCTATACGAGCAGTACTTC.

This rearrangement joins TRBV30 to TRBJ1-2; possibly TRBD1 for D (5 bases). Between the trimmed V and J ends, which lost 4 bases and 4 bases, there was a span of 19 bases. The CDR3 has 15 amino acids. Looked up from germline, CDR1 is GTSNPN and CDR2 is SVGIG (reference sequence). CDR3: CAWTVDTAFGYGYTF. In DNA form, the CDR3 reads TGTGCCTGGACAGTGGACACCGCCTTTGGCTATGGCTACACCTTC.

Points on this clone: A single base is all that separates this from a far larger clone, so a read error is likely. At the DNA level, this CDR3 is encoded by other sequences in the same sample as well. The chain uses TRBV6-6 and TRBJ1-1; D unresolved. The CDR3 runs to 15 residues. The germline gives CDR1 MNHNY, CDR2 SVGAGI (reference sequence). The CDR3 sequence is CASSSTRTPNTEAFF. CDR3 in DNA: TGTGCCAGCAGTTCAACGCGGACGCCCAACACTGAGGCTTTCTTT.

The table lists this clone with a few counts. This chain joins TRBV30 and TRBJ2-7; D ambiguous. CDR3 size: 13 residues. Germline CDR1 is GTSNPN and CDR2 is SVGIG (reference sequence). The CDR3 DNA reads as TGTGCATCACGTGGGTCTCTTGGCGCCGAGCAGTACTTC. Amino acids: CASRGSLGAEQYF.

The gene calls are TRBV5-6 and TRBJ1-1, with D perhaps TRBD1 (5 bases). The V gene lost 4 bases and the J gene lost 1 base, with 14 bases spanning the gap. Germline CDR1 and CDR2: SGHDT and YYEEEE. This CDR3 has 15 residues. The CDR3 loop is CASSTYDRENTEAFF. CDR3 DNA: TGTGCCAGCAGCACTTATGACAGAGAGAACACTGAAGCTTTCTTT.

This sequence joins TRBV5-6 and TRBJ1-3; 9 nucleotides line up with TRBD1. The CDR3 runs to 14 residues. The germline V gene encodes CDR1 SGHDT and CDR2 YYEEEE. V lost 3 bases and J lost 7; bases outside the gene matches: 5. CDR3 sequence (DNA): TGTGCCAGCAGCTCTTCGGGACAGGGCAACACCATATATTTT. Protein sequence: CASSSSGQGNTIYF.